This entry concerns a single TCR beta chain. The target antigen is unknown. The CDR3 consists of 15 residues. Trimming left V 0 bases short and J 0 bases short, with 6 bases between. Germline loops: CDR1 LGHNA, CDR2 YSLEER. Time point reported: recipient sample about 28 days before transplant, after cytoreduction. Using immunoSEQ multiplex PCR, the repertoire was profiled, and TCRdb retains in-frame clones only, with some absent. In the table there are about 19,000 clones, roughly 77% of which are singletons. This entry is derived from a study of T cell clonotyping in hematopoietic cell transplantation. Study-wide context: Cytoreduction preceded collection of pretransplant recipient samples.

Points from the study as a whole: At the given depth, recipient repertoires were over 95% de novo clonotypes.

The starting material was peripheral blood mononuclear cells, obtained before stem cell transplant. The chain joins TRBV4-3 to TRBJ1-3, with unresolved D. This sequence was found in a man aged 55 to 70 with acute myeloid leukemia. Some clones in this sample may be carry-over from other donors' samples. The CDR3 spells CASSQEFHSGNTIYF. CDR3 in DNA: TGCGCCAGCAGCCAAGAATTTCACTCTGGAAACACCATATATTTT.